Listed below are T cell receptor beta chains from one sample, sequenced in a study of blood T cell repertoires in COVID-19. TCRdb's table, derived via immunoSEQ multiplex PCR, lists solely in-frame clones and lacks some. The sample includes fewer than 300,000 clones, 75% to 90% of them seen just once. The specimen was peripheral blood. The receptor set was obtained from a woman aged 70-85 years with active or convalescent COVID-19. The CDR3 runs from the conserved cysteine through the conserved F or W. The order of the fields is V gene, J gene, D gene, clone size, CDR3 DNA, CDR3 protein. D genes are given only for firm matches. The size of a clone is reported for some rows only, either as once, few or many, or as a class for expanded clones.

V: TRBV4-2; J: TRBJ1-5; D: -; size: -; DNA: TGTGCCAGCAGCCAGACGGACAGTAGCAATCAGCCCCAGCATTTT; CDR3: CASSQTDSSNQPQHF
V: TRBV19; J: TRBJ1-2; D: -; size: -; DNA: TGTGCCAGTACTCGTTCCGACAGCCTAGGGGGCTACACCTTC; CDR3: CASTRSDSLGGYTF
V: TRBV6-2/TRBV6-3; J: TRBJ2-5; D: TRBD2; size: once; DNA: TGTGCCAGCAGTGTTAGCGGGACCCGTTGGGCCCAGTACTTC; CDR3: CASSVSGTRWAQYF
V: TRBV9; J: TRBJ1-1; D: TRBD1; size: -; DNA: TGTGCCAGCAGCGCCACCGGGACAGCCCAGAACACTGAAGCTTTCTTT; CDR3: CASSATGTAQNTEAFF
V: TRBV7-2; J: TRBJ2-7; D: TRBD1; size: -; DNA: TGTGCCAGCAGCTTGGGACAGGTTCTACACTACGAGCAGTACTTC; CDR3: CASSLGQVLHYEQYF
V: TRBV4-2; J: TRBJ2-5; D: TRBD1; size: -; DNA: TGTGCCAGCAGCCAAAGCCCCGGGACAGGGCAAGAGACCCAGTACTTC; CDR3: CASSQSPGTGQETQYF
V: TRBV18; J: TRBJ1-5; D: -; size: once; DNA: TGTGCCAGCTCCCCGCGGGGGGGAGGGAGTCAGCCCCAGCATTTT; CDR3: CASSPRGGGSQPQHF
V: TRBV3-1/TRBV3-2; J: TRBJ1-2; D: -; size: -; DNA: TGTGCCAGCAGCGGGATCTCCGCAGGGGTTGGCTACACCTTC; CDR3: CASSGISAGVGYTF
V: TRBV18; J: TRBJ2-7; D: TRBD2; size: -; DNA: TGTGCCAGCTCACATACTAGCGGGGGGGCCTACGAGCAGTACTTC; CDR3: CASSHTSGGAYEQYF
V: TRBV29-1; J: TRBJ2-5; D: TRBD1; size: -; DNA: TGCAGCGTTGCATCCGGGACAGGCCCTTTCCAAGAGACCCAGTACTTC; CDR3: CSVASGTGPFQETQYF
V: TRBV7-2; J: TRBJ2-7; D: TRBD1; size: -; DNA: TGTGCCAGCAGACAGACCGGGACAGGGTCCTACGAGCAGTACTTC; CDR3: CASRQTGTGSYEQYF
V: TRBV5-6; J: TRBJ2-3; D: TRBD2; size: -; DNA: TGTGCCAGCGGAGTACTAGCGGGAACAGATACGCAGTATTTT; CDR3: CASGVLAGTDTQYF
V: TRBV29-1; J: TRBJ2-1; D: -; size: -; DNA: TGCAGCGTTGTTTTTTGGGGGGGCGCAAACAATGAGCAGTTCTTC; CDR3: CSVVFWGGANNEQFF
V: TRBV5-4; J: TRBJ2-5; D: -; size: -; DNA: TGTGCCAGCAGCTTCAGGGGCGAGGAGACCCAGTACTTC; CDR3: CASSFRGEETQYF
V: TRBV11-2; J: TRBJ2-2; D: -; size: -; DNA: TGTGCCAGCAGCTTAGAACTGAATACCGGGGAGCTGTTTTTT; CDR3: CASSLELNTGELFF
V: TRBV27; J: TRBJ1-2; D: TRBD1; size: -; DNA: TGTGCCAGCAGTTTTGGGACAGGGTTCGACTATGGCTACACCTTC; CDR3: CASSFGTGFDYGYTF
V: TRBV6-6; J: TRBJ1-2; D: TRBD1; size: -; DNA: TGTGCCAGCAGTCAGGCCAGGACAGGGGGTGAACTCCATGGCTACACCTTC; CDR3: CASSQARTGGELHGYTF
V: TRBV7-3; J: TRBJ2-3; D: -; size: -; DNA: TGTGCCAGCAGCGTAAAGGGGACAGATACGCAGTATTTT; CDR3: CASSVKGTDTQYF
V: TRBV6-6; J: TRBJ1-5; D: TRBD1; size: -; DNA: TGTGCCAGCAGTTACCCGGCAGGGGGCGCGGGTCAGCCCCAGCATTTT; CDR3: CASSYPAGGAGQPQHF
V: TRBV7-3; J: TRBJ2-3; D: TRBD2; size: -; DNA: TGTGCCAGCAGCAGACTAGCGGGGGTCACAGATACGCAGTATTTT; CDR3: CASSRLAGVTDTQYF
V: TRBV4-2; J: TRBJ2-1; D: TRBD2; size: -; DNA: TGTGCCAGCAGCCAAGAACCCCAGCGGGGGTGGGAGCAGTTCTTC; CDR3: CASSQEPQRGWEQFF
V: TRBV28; J: TRBJ2-7; D: -; size: -; DNA: TGTGCCAGCAGCGCCCCCAGGGCCCCGAAGGTTAACGAGCAGTACTTC; CDR3: CASSAPRAPKVNEQYF
V: TRBV19; J: TRBJ2-2; D: -; size: -; DNA: TGTGCCAGTAGTGAGCAGGTTACGAACACCGGGGAGCTGTTTTTT; CDR3: CASSEQVTNTGELFF
V: TRBV5-1; J: TRBJ1-6; D: -; size: -; DNA: TGCGCCAGCAGCTTGGGACAGTTAAATTCACCCCTCCACTTT; CDR3: CASSLGQLNSPLHF
V: TRBV5-4; J: TRBJ1-2; D: TRBD1; size: -; DNA: TGTGCCAGCAGCTGGGGACAGGGCAGCTATGGCTACACCTTC; CDR3: CASSWGQGSYGYTF
V: TRBV6-6; J: TRBJ1-2; D: -; size: -; DNA: TGTGCCAGCAGGATTTTGGGAGGGGGTAGAGATGGCTACACCTTC; CDR3: CASRILGGGRDGYTF
V: TRBV2; J: TRBJ1-6; D: -; size: -; DNA: TGTGCCAGCACCACGAGGCGGGGAAATTCACCCCTCCACTTT; CDR3: CASTTRRGNSPLHF
V: TRBV28; J: TRBJ2-7; D: TRBD1; size: -; DNA: TGTGCCAGCACCACAGGGGTGAGAGAGCAGTACTTC; CDR3: CASTTGVREQYF
V: TRBV5-4; J: TRBJ1-4; D: -; size: -; DNA: TGTGCCAGCAGCCGACAGTCTGCAACTAATGAAAAACTGTTTTTT; CDR3: CASSRQSATNEKLFF
V: TRBV6-2/TRBV6-3; J: TRBJ1-2; D: -; size: few; DNA: TGTGCCAGCAGTTACGGGGGGAACTATGGCTACACCTTC; CDR3: CASSYGGNYGYTF
V: TRBV4-2; J: TRBJ2-3; D: TRBD2; size: -; DNA: TGTGCCAGCAGCCACGGACTAGCGGGAGAGGCGGGCACAGATACGCAGTATTTT; CDR3: CASSHGLAGEAGTDTQYF
V: TRBV6-5; J: TRBJ1-3; D: -; size: -; DNA: TGTGCCAGCAGTCGGGGGTCTGGAAACACCATATATTTT; CDR3: CASSRGSGNTIYF
V: TRBV6-6; J: TRBJ2-1; D: -; size: -; DNA: TGTGCCAGCAGTCCGAGGCCGCGGGACAGCTTCAATGAGCAGTTCTTC; CDR3: CASSPRPRDSFNEQFF
V: TRBV11-2; J: TRBJ2-3; D: -; size: -; DNA: TGTGCCAGCAGCTTAGCGGGGGTGGGGGATACGCAGTATTTT; CDR3: CASSLAGVGDTQYF
V: TRBV5-4; J: TRBJ2-7; D: TRBD1; size: -; DNA: TGTGCCAGCAGCTTCGGAGACAGGGGTTACGAGCAGTACTTC; CDR3: CASSFGDRGYEQYF
V: TRBV5-1; J: TRBJ2-2; D: TRBD1; size: once; DNA: TGCGCCAGCAGCCCGGACAGGGGGCGGGTCGGGGAGCTGTTTTTT; CDR3: CASSPDRGRVGELFF
V: TRBV10-3; J: TRBJ1-6; D: -; size: -; DNA: TGTGCCATCAGTGGAGATTTAAATTCACCCCTCCACTTT; CDR3: CAISGDLNSPLHF
V: TRBV5-1; J: TRBJ1-2; D: TRBD1; size: -; DNA: TGCGCCAGCAGCATGGGATCCGGGACAGTGGACGGCTACACCTTC; CDR3: CASSMGSGTVDGYTF
V: TRBV30; J: TRBJ1-2; D: TRBD1; size: -; DNA: TGTGCCTGGAGTCGGACAGGGTCTTTCTCAGACTATGGCTACACCTTC; CDR3: CAWSRTGSFSDYGYTF
V: TRBV5-8; J: TRBJ2-1; D: -; size: few; DNA: TGTGCCAGCAGCTTGGAAGGGGGTCGGCAGTTCTTC; CDR3: CASSLEGGRQFF
V: TRBV7-3; J: TRBJ2-3; D: -; size: -; DNA: TGTGCCAGCAGCTTCACGGGGACAGATACGCAGTATTTT; CDR3: CASSFTGTDTQYF
V: TRBV10-3; J: TRBJ2-3; D: TRBD1; size: -; DNA: TGTGCCATCAGTGAAGACAGGGGAGGACCAGATACGCAGTATTTT; CDR3: CAISEDRGGPDTQYF
V: TRBV5-1; J: TRBJ1-1; D: -; size: -; DNA: TGCGCCAGCACCCAAACGACAGGTTCGACCACTGAAGCTTTCTTT; CDR3: CASTQTTGSTTEAFF